This TCR beta chain derives from a study of blood T cells in healthy people across ages. Next came a second PCR, run for about 7 to 11 cycles, which used a sample-barcoded 5' primer along with a J-beta primer mix. Using its own MiXCR run on the 5' RACE reads, TCRdb lists one record per CDR3 protein. The profile shows about 1 million distinct CDR3 sequences, less than 50% of them singletons. In the case of this clonotype: The germline gene is not matched at one end of the junction; a read error may be the cause.

The CDR3 runs to 15 residues. Germline CDR1 is MNHEY and CDR2 is SVGAGI. V usage is TRBV6-5 and J usage is TRBJ2-1; D might be TRBD2 (5 bases). Sequences were obtained from blood. The receptor was isolated from a woman aged 55-70 years in good health. This chain's CDR3 is CAGSTRASFHNEQFF. CDR3 sequence (DNA): TGTGCCGGCAGCACCCGGGCTAGCTTCCACAATGAGCAGTTCTTC.